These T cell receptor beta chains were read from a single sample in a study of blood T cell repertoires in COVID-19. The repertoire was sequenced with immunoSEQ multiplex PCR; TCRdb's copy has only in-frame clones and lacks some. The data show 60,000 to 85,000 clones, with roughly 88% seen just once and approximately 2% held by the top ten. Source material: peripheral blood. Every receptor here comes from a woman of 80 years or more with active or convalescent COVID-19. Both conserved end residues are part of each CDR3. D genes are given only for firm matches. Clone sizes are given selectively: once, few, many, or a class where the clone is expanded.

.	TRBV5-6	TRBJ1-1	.	TGTGCCAGCAGCCACCCCACAGGGAAGTCTGAAGCTTTCTTT	CASSHPTGKSEAFF
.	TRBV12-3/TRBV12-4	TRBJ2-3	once	TGTGCCAGCAGCTTAAATACTCTAGATACGCAGTATTTT	CASSLNTLDTQYF
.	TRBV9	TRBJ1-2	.	TGTGCCAGCAGCGTCGACCAGGGTGGTGGCTACACCTTC	CASSVDQGGGYTF
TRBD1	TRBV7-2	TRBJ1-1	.	TGTGCCAGCAGCTACACCCCGGGACAGATGAACACTGAAGCTTTCTTT	CASSYTPGQMNTEAFF
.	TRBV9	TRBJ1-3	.	TGTGCCAGCAGCGTAGCGGCAGGGAACGCTGGAAACACCATATATTTT	CASSVAAGNAGNTIYF
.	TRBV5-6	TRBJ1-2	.	TGTGCCAGCAGCTTGCCTGACTATGGCTACACCTTC	CASSLPDYGYTF
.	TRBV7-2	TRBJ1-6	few	TGTGCCAGCAGCTTAGAGTCGTACGGTTATTCACCCCTCCACTTT	CASSLESYGYSPLHF
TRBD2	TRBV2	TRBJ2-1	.	TGTGCCAGCGTAGCGGGATCCCGGGATCAGGAGCAGTTCTTC	CASVAGSRDQEQFF
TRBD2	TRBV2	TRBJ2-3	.	TGTGCCAGCGGGGGACTAGCGGTAAGTAGCACAGATACGCAGTATTTT	CASGGLAVSSTDTQYF
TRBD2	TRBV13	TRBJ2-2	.	TGTGCCAGCAGCTTAGAGGGACTAGCGGGAGTAGGGGGCACCGGGGAGCTGTTTTTT	CASSLEGLAGVGGTGELFF
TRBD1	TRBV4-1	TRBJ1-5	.	TGCGCCAGCAGCCGGAGGACAGGGGATCATCAGCCCCAGCATTTT	CASSRRTGDHQPQHF
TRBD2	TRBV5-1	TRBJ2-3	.	TGCGCCAGCAGCCAAGGGGCTAGCGGGGGGGCGGCAGATACGCAGTATTTT	CASSQGASGGAADTQYF
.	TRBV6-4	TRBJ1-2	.	TGTGCCAGCAGTGACGATGACAGCTCACGAGTAGGCTACACCTTC	CASSDDDSSRVGYTF
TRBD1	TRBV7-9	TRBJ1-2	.	TGTGCCAGCAGCCATGGACAGGGGGCATTTAATGGCTACACCTTC	CASSHGQGAFNGYTF
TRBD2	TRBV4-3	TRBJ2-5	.	TGCGCCAGCAGCCAAACTAGCGGGAGAGAGACCCAGTACTTC	CASSQTSGRETQYF
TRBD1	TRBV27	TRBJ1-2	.	TGTGCCAGCAGCCGCGGACAGGGGGGTGGCTACACCTTC	CASSRGQGGGYTF
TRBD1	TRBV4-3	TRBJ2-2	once	TGCGCCAGCAGCCAAGGACCGGGACAGGGCCCTCCGAACACCGGGGAGCTGTTTTTT	CASSQGPGQGPPNTGELFF
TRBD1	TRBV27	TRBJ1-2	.	TGTGCCAGCAGTTTAACGGGACAGGGTGGTGGCTACACCTTC	CASSLTGQGGGYTF
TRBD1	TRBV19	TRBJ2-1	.	TGTGCCAGTAAATCCCGGACAGGGGTCGGTGAGCAGTTCTTC	CASKSRTGVGEQFF
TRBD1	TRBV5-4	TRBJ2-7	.	TGTGCCAGCAGCTTGGGACAGGGCCCCTACGAGCAGTACTTC	CASSLGQGPYEQYF
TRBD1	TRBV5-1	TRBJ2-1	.	TGCGCCAGCAGCAGACAGGGGGCCTACAATGAGCAGTTCTTC	CASSRQGAYNEQFF
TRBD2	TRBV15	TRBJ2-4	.	TGTGCCACCAGCAGAGCCAGCGGGGGAAACATTCAGTACTTC	CATSRASGGNIQYF
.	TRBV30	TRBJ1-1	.	TGTGCCTGGATCCGGAGCCCTAGGAACACTGAAGCTTTCTTT	CAWIRSPRNTEAFF
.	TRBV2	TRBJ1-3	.	TGTGCCAGCAGTGAGTTCCCGGTCACTGGAAACACCATATATTTT	CASSEFPVTGNTIYF
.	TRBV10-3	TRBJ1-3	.	TGTGCCATCAGTGAGAGACCGGGGAGCTCTGGAAACACCATATATTTT	CAISERPGSSGNTIYF
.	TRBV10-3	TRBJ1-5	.	TGTGCCATCAGTGAGTTGGGCCCTCCTAATCAGCCCCAGCATTTT	CAISELGPPNQPQHF
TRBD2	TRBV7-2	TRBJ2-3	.	TGTGCCAGCAGCCCTATCTATAGCGGGGGCCTCACAGATACGCAGTATTTT	CASSPIYSGGLTDTQYF
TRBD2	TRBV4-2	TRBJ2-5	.	TGTGCCAGCAGCCAAGGAGGGGCGGGGGGTTGGCAAGAGACCCAGTACTTC	CASSQGGAGGWQETQYF
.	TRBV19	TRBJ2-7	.	TGTGCCAGTACCCGCGGGTCGCAAGATTCCTACGAGCAGTACTTC	CASTRGSQDSYEQYF
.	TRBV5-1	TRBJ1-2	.	TGCGCCAGCAGCTTGGAGTCCGGGAACTATGGCTACACCTTC	CASSLESGNYGYTF
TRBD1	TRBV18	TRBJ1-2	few	TGTGCCAGCTCACCAGGGACAGACAACTATGGCTACACCTTC	CASSPGTDNYGYTF
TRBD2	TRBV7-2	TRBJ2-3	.	TGTGCCAGCAGCTTAGTTTGGCGGGGGGGAGATACGCAGTATTTT	CASSLVWRGGDTQYF
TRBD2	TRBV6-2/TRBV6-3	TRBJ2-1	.	TGTGCCAGCAGTTACCGGACCCGGACTAGCGGGAGCATCCATGAGCAGTTCTTC	CASSYRTRTSGSIHEQFF
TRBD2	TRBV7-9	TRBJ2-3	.	TGTGCCAGCAGCCCCCCACCCGGGACTAGCGTCGCAGATACGCAGTATTTT	CASSPPPGTSVADTQYF
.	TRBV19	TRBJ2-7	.	TGTGCCAGTAGTACAGGGCTATACAGCTCCTACGAGCAGTACTTC	CASSTGLYSSYEQYF
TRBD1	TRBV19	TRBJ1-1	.	TGTGCCAGTAGGTCCGGGACAGACATGAACACTGAAGCTTTCTTT	CASRSGTDMNTEAFF
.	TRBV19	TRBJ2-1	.	TGTGCCAGTAGTAGACAGGACAGCTCCTACAATGAGCAGTTCTTC	CASSRQDSSYNEQFF
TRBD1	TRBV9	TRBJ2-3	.	TGTGCCAGCAGCGCTGGACAGGGGAGCACAGATACGCAGTATTTT	CASSAGQGSTDTQYF
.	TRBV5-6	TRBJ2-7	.	TGTGCCAGCAGCTTGAGGGGAAGTAGCTCCTACGAGCAGTACTTC	CASSLRGSSSYEQYF
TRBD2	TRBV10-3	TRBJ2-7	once	TGTGCCACTAGCGGGGGGACCCCCTACGAGCAGTACTTC	CATSGGTPYEQYF
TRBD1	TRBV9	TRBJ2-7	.	TGTGCCAGCAGCGTCGGACAGGGCCTCTACGAGCAGTACTTC	CASSVGQGLYEQYF
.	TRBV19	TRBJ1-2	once	TGTGCCAGTAGTATATGGAGGGTGGGCTATGGCTACACCTTC	CASSIWRVGYGYTF